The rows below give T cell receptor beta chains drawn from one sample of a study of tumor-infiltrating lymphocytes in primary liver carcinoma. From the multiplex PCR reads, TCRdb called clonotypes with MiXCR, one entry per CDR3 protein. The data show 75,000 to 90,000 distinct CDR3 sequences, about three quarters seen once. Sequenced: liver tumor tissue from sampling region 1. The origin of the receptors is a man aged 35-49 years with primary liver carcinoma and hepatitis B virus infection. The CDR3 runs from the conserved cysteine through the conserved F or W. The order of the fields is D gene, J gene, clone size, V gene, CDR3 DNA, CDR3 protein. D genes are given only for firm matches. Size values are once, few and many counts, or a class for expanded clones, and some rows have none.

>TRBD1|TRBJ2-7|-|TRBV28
TGTGCCAGCAGTTTAGGACAGGCATCCTACAAGCAGTACTTC
CASSLGQASYKQYF
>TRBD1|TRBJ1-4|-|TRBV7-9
TGTGCCAGCAGCTCGACAGGGGCTGGAGAACTGTTTTTT
CASSSTGAGELFF
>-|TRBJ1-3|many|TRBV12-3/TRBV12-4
TGTGCCAGCGCCTTGGGTGGGAGTACTGGAAACACCATATATTTT
CASALGGSTGNTIYF
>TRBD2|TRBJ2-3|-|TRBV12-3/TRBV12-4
TGTGCCAGCAGCCGACTAGCGGGAGGCTCAGATAAGCAGTATTTT
CASSRLAGGSDKQYF
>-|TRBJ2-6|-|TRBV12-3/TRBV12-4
TGTGCCAGCAGGAGGACCTCTGGGGCCAACGTCCTGACTTTC
CASRRTSGANVLTF
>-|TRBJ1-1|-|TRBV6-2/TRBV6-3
TGTACCAGCAAGCCGGAATTGAAGACTGAAGCTTTCTTT
CTSKPELKTEAFF
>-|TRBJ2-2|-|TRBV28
TGTGCCAGGGGTTCCCCTAGAGGGGAAGGGACCGGGGAGCTGTTTTTT
CARGSPRGEGTGELFF
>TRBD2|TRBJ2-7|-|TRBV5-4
TGTACCAGCAGCTTCGGGGGGTTTAGTGGTAACGAGCAATACTTC
CTSSFGGFSGNEQYF
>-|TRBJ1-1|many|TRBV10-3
TGTGCCATCAGTGAGTCGCAGAACACTGAAGCTTTCTTT
CAISESQNTEAFF
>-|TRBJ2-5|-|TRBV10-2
TGCGCCAGCAGTGAGTCATACAGGGGAGGAGAGAGCCAGTACTTC
CASSESYRGGESQYF
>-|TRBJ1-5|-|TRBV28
TGTGCCAGGAGTTTTCACGGGACGTGGCGAAATCAGCCCCAGCATTTT
CARSFHGTWRNQPQHF
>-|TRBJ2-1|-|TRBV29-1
TGCAGCGCCGGGACTTTCAATGAACAGTCCTTC
CSAGTFNEQSF
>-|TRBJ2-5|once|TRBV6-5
TGTGCGAGCAGATCGACTATCGGGGTCCAAGAGACCCAGTACTTC
CASRSTIGVQETQYF
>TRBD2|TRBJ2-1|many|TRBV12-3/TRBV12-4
TGTGCCAGCAGCCCCTTCGGACTAGCGGGGGGCAATGAGCAGTTCTTC
CASSPFGLAGGNEQFF
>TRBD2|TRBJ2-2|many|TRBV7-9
TGTGCCAGCAGCTTAATTAGCGGGAGGTCCGGGGAGCTGTTTTTT
CASSLISGRSGELFF
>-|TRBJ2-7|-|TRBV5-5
TGTGCCAGCGGCTTGGGGGTACAGGGAATTGAGCGGTACTTC
CASGLGVQGIERYF
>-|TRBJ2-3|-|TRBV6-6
TGTGCCAGCAGTTCCCCCAGCGGCGACATGCAGTATTTT
CASSSPSGDMQYF
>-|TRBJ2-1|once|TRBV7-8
TGTGCCAGCAACTTAGAGGGGAACAACCCCCAAGGTCAGCAGTTCTTC
CASNLEGNNPQGQQFF
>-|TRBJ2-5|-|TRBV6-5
TGTACCAGCAGGGCCTCAGGGATCCAAGAGACCCAATACTTC
CTSRASGIQETQYF
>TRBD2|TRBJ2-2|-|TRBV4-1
TGCGCCAGCAGTCTAGCGGGATATGTCACCGGGGAGCTGTGCTTT
CASSLAGYVTGELCF
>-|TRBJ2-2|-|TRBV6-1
TGTGTCAGCACAGACGGGCAGGCGGACCCCGGGGAGCTGTTTTTT
CVSTDGQADPGELFF
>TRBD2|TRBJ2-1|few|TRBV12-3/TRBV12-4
TGTGTCAGCACCACGGACTGGGGGGGTCTAACTGGGGAAGAGCAGTTCTTC
CVSTTDWGGLTGEEQFF
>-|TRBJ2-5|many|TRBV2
TGTGCCAGCAGTGCGCAAGAGACCCAGTACTTC
CASSAQETQYF
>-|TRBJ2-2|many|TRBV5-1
TGCGCCAGCAGCTGGATGGACAGCAACACCGGGGAGCTGTTTTTT
CASSWMDSNTGELFF
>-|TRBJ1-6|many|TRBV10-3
TGTGCCATCAGTGCTCCCGGCGCATTGACCCTCCACTTT
CAISAPGALTLHF
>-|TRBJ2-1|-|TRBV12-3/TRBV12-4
TGTGCAAGCACTCGTGCCCTGGGGGACTACAATGAGCAGTTCTTC
CASTRALGDYNEQFF
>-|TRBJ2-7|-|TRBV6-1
TGTGCCACCCAGTACGGGAGCTCCTGCGAGCAGTACTTC
CATQYGSSCEQYF
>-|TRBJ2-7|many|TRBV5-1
TGCGCCAGCAGCTTGACAAGTGGGAGCTCCTACGAGCAGTACTTC
CASSLTSGSSYEQYF
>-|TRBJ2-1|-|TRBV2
TGTGCCAGCAATGAAACCTTTACGAATGAGCAGTTCTTC
CASNETFTNEQFF
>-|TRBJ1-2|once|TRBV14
TGTGCTAGCAGCCAAGTCGGGGGTGACAATGGCTACACCTTC
CASSQVGGDNGYTF
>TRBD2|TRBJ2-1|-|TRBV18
TGTGCCAGCTCACAAAGGGAGGGGAATGAGCAGTTCTTC
CASSQREGNEQFF
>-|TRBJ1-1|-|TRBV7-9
TGTGCCAGCATCCCCGGTGGCACTGAAGCTTTCTTT
CASIPGGTEAFF
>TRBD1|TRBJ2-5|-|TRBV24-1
TGTGCCACCTGTTCGGGACAGAGTCAAGAGACCCAGTACTTC
CATCSGQSQETQYF
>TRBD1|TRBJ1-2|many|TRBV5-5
TGTGCCAGCAGCGTCCGGGACAGGGCCGATGGCTACACCTTC
CASSVRDRADGYTF
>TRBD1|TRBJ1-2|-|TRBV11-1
TGTGCCAGCAGCCCGGGACAGTACTATGGCTATACCTTC
CASSPGQYYGYTF
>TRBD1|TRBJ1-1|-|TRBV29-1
TGCAGCGCTCCGAGCCCCGTGACAGGGGGCACAGCTTTCTTT
CSAPSPVTGGTAFF
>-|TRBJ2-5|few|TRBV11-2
TGTGCCAGTAGCGTAGAGGAAGGGGCCCAGTACTTC
CASSVEEGAQYF